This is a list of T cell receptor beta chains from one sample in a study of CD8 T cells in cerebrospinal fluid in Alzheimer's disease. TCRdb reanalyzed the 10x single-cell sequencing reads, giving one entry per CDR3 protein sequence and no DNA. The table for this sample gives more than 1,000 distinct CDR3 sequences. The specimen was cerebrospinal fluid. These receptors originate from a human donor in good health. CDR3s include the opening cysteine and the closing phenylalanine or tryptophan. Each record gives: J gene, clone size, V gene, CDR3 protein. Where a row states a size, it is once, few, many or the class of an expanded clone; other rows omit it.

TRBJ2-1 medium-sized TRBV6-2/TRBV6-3 CASTSLTGDNEQFF
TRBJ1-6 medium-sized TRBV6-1 CASSDVKGSPLHF
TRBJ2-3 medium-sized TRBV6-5 CASSLPLAGIGTDTQYF
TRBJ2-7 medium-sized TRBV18 CASSPMAGNLREQYF
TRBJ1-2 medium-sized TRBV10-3 CAISESRESTF
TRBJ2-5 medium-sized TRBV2 CASNKRETLETQYF
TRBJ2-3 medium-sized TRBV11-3 CASSRASTDTQYF
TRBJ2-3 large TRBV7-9 CASSPRTSGWEVNTQYF
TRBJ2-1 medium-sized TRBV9 CASSGDWNEQFF
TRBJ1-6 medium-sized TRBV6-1 CASSAVGQGNSPLHF
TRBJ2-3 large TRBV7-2 CASSPAGTTDTQYF
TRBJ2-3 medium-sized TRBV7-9 CASSPTGVAIGTQYF
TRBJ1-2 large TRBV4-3 CASSPGEGATYGYTF
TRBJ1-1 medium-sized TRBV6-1 CASSVQAGDTEAFF
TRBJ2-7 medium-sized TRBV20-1 CSARDRLAGQTYEQYF
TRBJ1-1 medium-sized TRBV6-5 CASSYSGGTEAFF
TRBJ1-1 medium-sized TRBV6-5 CASSYSRGNTEAFF
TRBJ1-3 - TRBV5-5 CASSFGTGTGNTIYF
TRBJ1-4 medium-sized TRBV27 CASRTGTGVEKLFF
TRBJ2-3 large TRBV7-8 CASSLAAFGGLLDTQYF
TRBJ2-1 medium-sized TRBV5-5 CASSSVAPRERNEQFF
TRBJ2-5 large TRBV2 CASSALAGGPETQYF
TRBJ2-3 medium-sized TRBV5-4 CASSNWDRRTDTQYF
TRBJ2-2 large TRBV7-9 CASSPGTGGRGSNTGELFF
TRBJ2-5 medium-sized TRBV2 CASSELRETQYF
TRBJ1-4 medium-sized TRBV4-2 CASGTLGGEPQALFF
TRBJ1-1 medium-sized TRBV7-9 CASTQDTEAFF
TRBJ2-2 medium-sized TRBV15 CATSRGPGQGNTGELFF
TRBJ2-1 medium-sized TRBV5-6 CASSLSPRSSYNEQFF
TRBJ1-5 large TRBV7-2 CASSRDRVNQPQHF
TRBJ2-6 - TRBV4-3 CASSQDLIIGRGMVPGANVLTF
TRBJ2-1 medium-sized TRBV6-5 CASSSTLGPGADNEQFF
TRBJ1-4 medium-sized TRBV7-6 CASSLGLGGSNEKLFF
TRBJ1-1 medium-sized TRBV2 CASKLGGFTEAFF
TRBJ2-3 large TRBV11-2 CASSGRGRKDTQYF
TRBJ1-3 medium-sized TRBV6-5 CASRPSGEGNTIYF
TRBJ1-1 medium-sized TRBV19 CASSIRRRLNTEAFF
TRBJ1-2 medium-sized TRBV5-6 CASSLRDRPPYYGYTF
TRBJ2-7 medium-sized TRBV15 CATSRDVGGTPYEQYF
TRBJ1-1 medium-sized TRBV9 CASSVGDSTEAFF
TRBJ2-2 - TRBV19 CASSISGGNTGELFF
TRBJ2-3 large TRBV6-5 CASSGQAGASTDTQYF
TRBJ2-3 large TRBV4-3 CASSQDHGRGADTQYF
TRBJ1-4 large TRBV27 CATATQGPTGEKLFF
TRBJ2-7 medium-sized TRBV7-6 CASSPEGYSYEQYF
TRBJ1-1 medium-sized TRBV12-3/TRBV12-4 CASSLSHGASEAFF
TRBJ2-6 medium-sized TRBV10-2 CASSDGGSGANVLTF
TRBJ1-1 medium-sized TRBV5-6 CASSLAGSRGPNTEAFF
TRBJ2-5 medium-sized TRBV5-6 CASSLRSWVETQYF
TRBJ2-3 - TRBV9 CASSVAAGGTDTQYF
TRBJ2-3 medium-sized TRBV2 CASRFPLQGASSTDTQYF
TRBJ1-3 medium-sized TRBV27 CASSLSGLGNTIYF
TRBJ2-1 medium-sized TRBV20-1 CSASPSGNEQFF
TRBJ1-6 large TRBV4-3 CASSQDPAAFNSPLHF
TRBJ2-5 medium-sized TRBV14 CASSQDPPGRGTQYF
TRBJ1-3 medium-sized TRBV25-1 CASSLQSRGSSGNTIYF
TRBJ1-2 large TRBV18 CASSPPVRDGYGYTF
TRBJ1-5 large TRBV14 CASSQGWGQPQHF
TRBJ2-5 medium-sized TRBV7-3 CASSSGTSGVQETQYF
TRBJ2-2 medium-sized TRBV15 CATSGPADTGELFF